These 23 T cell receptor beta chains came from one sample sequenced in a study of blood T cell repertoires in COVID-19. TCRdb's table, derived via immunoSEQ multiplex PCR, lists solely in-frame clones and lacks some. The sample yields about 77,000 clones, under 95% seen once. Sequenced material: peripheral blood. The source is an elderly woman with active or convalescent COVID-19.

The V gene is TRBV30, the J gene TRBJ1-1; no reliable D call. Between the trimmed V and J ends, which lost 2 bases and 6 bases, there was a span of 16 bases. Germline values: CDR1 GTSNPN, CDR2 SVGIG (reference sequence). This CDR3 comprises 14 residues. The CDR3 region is CAWSRGLRSAEAFF. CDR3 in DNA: TGTGCCTGGAGTCGAGGCTTAAGGTCCGCTGAAGCTTTCTTT.

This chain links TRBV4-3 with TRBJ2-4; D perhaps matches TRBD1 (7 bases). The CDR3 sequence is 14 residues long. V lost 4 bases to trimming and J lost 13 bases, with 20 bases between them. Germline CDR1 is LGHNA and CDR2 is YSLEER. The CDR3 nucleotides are TGCGCCAGCAGCCCTGGACAGGAGGGTCCGATCCAGTACTTC. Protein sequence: CASSPGQEGPIQYF.

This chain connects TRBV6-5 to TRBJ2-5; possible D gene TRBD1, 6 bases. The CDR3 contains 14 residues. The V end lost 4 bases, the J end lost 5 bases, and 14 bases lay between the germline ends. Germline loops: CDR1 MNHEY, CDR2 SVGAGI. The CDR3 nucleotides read TGTGCCAGCAGTTCGCCAGGGGCGCGGGAGACCCAGTACTTC. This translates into CASSSPGARETQYF.

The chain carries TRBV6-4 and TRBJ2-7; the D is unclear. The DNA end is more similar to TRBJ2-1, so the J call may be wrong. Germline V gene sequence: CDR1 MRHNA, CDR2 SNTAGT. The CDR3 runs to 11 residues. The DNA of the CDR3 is TGTGCCAGCACCTTGCCTGGGGAGCAGTTCTTC. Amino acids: CASTLPGEQFF.

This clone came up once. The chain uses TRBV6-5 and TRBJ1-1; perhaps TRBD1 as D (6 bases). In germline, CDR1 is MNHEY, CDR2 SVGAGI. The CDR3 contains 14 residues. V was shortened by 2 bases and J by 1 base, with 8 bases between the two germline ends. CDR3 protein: CASSYGGPNTEAFF. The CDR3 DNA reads TGTGCCAGCAGTTACGGGGGCCCGAACACTGAAGCTTTCTTT.

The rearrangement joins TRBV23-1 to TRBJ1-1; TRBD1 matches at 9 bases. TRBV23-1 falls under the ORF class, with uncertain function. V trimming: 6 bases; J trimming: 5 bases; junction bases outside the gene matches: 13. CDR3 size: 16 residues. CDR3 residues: CASRHKPGQGGTEAFF. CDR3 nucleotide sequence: TGCGCCAGCAGGCATAAGCCGGGACAGGGAGGGACTGAAGCTTTCTTT.

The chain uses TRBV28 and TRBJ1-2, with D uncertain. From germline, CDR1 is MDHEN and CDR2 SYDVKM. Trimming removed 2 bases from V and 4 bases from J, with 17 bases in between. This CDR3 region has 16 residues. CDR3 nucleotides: TGTGCCAGCAGTTTACCGGGAGTGGCGGGCTTCTATGGCTACACCTTC. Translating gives CASSLPGVAGFYGYTF.

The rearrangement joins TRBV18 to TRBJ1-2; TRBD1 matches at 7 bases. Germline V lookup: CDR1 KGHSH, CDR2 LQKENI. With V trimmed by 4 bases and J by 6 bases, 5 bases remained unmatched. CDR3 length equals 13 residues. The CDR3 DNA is TGTGCCAGCTCACTAAATACAGGGGATGGCTACACCTTC. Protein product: CASSLNTGDGYTF.

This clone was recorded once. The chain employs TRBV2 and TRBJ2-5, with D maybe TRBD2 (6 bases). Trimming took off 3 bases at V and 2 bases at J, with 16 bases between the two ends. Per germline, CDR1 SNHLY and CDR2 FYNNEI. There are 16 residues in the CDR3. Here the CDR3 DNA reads TGTGCCAGCAGTGATGTACGGGTGGCGGGGCAAGAGACCCAGTACTTC. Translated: CASSDVRVAGQETQYF.

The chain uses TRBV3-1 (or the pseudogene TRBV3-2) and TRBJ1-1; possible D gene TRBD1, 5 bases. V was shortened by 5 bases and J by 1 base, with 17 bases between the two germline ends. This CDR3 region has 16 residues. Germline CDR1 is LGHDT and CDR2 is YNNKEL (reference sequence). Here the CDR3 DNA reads TGTGCCAGCAGCTTGCAAACGGGGGATAGGAACACTGAAGCTTTCTTT. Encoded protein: CASSLQTGDRNTEAFF.

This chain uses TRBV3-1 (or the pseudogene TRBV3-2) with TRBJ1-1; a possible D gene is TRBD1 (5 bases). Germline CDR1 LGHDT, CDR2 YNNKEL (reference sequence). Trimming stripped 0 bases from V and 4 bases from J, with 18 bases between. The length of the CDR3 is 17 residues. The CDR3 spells CASSQDRRGAWGTEAFF. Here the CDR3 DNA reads TGTGCCAGCAGCCAAGATCGAAGGGGCGCGTGGGGCACTGAAGCTTTCTTT.

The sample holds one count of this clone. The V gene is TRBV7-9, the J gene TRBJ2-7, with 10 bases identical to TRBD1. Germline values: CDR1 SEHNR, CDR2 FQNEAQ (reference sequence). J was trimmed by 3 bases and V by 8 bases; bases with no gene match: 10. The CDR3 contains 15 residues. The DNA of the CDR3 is TGTGCCAGCCGACATTCGACAGGGGGCTTCTACGAGCAGTACTTC. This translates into CASRHSTGGFYEQYF.

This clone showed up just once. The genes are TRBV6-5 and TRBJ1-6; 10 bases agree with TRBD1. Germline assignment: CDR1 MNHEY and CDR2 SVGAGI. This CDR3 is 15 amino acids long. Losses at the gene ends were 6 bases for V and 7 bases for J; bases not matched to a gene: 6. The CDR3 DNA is TGTGCCAGCAGCTCCGGGACAGGGGTCAATTCACCCCTCCACTTT. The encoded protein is CASSSGTGVNSPLHF.

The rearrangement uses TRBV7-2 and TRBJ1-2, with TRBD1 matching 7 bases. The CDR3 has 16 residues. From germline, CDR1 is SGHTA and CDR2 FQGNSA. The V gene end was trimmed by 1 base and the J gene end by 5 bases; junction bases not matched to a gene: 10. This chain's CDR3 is CASSLVSTGTAYGYTF. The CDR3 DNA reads TGTGCCAGCAGCTTAGTCTCCACCGGGACAGCATATGGCTACACCTTC.

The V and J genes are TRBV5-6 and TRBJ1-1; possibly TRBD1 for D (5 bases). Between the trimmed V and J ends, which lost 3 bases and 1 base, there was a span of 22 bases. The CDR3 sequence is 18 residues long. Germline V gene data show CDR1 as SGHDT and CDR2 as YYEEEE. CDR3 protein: CASSSGRAKWVRNTEAFF. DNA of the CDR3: TGTGCCAGCAGCTCGGGCAGGGCGAAATGGGTCAGGAACACTGAAGCTTTCTTT.

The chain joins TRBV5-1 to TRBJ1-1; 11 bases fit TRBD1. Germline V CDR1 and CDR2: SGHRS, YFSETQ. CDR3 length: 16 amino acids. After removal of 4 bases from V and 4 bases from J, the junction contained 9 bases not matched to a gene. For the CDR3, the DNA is TGCGCCAGCAGCGTTGGACAGGGGGCCGCGAGCACTGAAGCTTTCTTT. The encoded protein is CASSVGQGAASTEAFF.

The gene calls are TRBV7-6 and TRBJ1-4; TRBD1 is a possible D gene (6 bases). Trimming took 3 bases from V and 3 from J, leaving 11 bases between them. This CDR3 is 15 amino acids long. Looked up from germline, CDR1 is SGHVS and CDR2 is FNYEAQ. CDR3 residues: CASSFFSGANEKLFF. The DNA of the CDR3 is TGTGCCAGCAGCTTTTTTTCAGGGGCTAATGAAAAACTGTTTTTT.

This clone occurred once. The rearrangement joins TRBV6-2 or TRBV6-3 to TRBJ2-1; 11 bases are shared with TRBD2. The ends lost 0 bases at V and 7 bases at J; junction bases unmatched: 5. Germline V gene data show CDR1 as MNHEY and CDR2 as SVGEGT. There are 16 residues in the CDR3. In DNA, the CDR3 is TGTGCCAGCAGTTACTCCCCCGGACTAGCGGGTAATGAGCAGTTCTTC. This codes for CASSYSPGLAGNEQFF.

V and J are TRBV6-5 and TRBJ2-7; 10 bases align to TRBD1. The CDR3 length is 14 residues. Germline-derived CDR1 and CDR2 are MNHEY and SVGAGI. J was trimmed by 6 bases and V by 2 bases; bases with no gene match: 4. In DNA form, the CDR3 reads TGTGCCAGCAGTTACGGAGGGACAGGGGTCGAGCAGTACTTC. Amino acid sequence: CASSYGGTGVEQYF.

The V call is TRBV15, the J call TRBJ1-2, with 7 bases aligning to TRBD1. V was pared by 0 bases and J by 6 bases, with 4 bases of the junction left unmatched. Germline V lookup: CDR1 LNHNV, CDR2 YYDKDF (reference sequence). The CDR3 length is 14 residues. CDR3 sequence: CATSRDPTGNGYTF. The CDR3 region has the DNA TGTGCCACCAGCAGAGATCCGACAGGGAATGGCTACACCTTC.

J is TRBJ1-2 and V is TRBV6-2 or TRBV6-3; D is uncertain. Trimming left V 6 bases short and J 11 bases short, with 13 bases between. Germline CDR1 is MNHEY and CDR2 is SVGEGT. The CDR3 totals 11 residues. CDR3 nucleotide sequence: TGTGCCAGCAGCCAGGTACAGCATTACACCTTC. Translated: CASSQVQHYTF.

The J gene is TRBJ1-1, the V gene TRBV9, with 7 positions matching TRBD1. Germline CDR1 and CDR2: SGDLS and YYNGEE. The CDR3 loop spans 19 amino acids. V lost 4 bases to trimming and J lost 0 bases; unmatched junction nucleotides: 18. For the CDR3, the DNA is TGTGCCAGCAGCCCTAAAGGCTCCGGGACAGACATCTTGAACACTGAAGCTTTCTTT. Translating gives CASSPKGSGTDILNTEAFF.

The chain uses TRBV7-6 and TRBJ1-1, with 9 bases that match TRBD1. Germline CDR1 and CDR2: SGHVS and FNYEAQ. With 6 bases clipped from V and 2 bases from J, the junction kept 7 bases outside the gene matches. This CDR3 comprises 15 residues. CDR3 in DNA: TGTGCCAGCAGTTTTAGTACAGGGGGCAACACTGAAGCTTTCTTT. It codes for CASSFSTGGNTEAFF.